What follows is one T cell receptor beta chain and its context. This clonotype showed up just once. Its specific antigen is unknown. At one of its ends the junction is not consistent with the germline gene, which may arise from a read error. This sample stems from a study of CD8 T cells in Susac syndrome (dated by TCRdb to between 2018 and 2021). Context from the whole study: Whether CD8+ T cell activation and differentiation in Susac syndrome was antigen driven was tested using repertoire sequencing. Points the paper makes about the study in general: The TCR sequencing and HLA analysis was acknowledged to have included a relatively small number of individuals.

The CDR3 holds 12 amino acids from the cysteine to the phenylalanine. Left in the record is the CDR3 DNA by itself, 36 bases read in frame from the first base. CDR1 SEHNR and CDR2 FQNEAQ are derived from the germline V gene (reference sequence). Peripheral blood CD8+ and CD4+ T cells from healthy donors, Susac syndrome patients and multiple sclerosis patients were profiled by high-throughput TCR beta sequencing. Healthy donors were included as age- and sex-matched controls. Bulk CD8+ and CD4+ T cells were purified by magnetic negative isolation, whereas CD8+ TEMRA cells were enriched by FACS. Blood was drawn into EDTA tubes, processed within 24 hours, and PBMCs were isolated by density gradient centrifugation. PBMCs intended for TCR sequencing were frozen in liquid nitrogen and were later thawed in a 37 degrees C water bath. A purity of at least 90% was achieved for sorted or isolated CD4+, CD8+ and CD8+ TEMRA cells.

RNA was extracted using the RNeasy kit, and about 0.45 to 1 microgram was reverse transcribed with random hexamers. TCR beta CDR3 regions were amplified with the immunoSEQ multiplex PCR assay covering 54 Vbeta and 13 Jbeta segments. Bias from PCR amplification was corrected by using a synthetic template baseline for primer optimization and for computational correction. The paper's data handling went like this. Reads were annotated to V, D and J genes according to IMGT and were analyzed with immunoSEQ Analyzer, with only productive sequences retained. To calculate clonality, Shannon entropy was normalized by log2 of the number of productive unique sequences and then subtracted from one. For each patient and control, public and private clones were evaluated among the 100 most prevalent clones. Clones were defined as Susac-specific when absent from the healthy and MS cohorts, from over 950 published viral clones and from other ImmuneACCESS disease sequences. TCRdb reprocessing: public reads trimmed at Q25 with fastp, clones called with MiXCR, in-frame beta chains kept. Entries are consolidated by CDR3 protein sequence, retaining the most common genes and DNA. TCRdb, rather than the study authors, made the V and J calls. This sample gives 150,000 or so distinct CDR3 sequences in total; around 94% of them show up just once. Around 0.15% of the sample is held by the ten biggest clonotypes.

The chain joins TRBV7-9 to TRBJ2-5, with the D gene not confidently named. Input material: CD4+ T cells from PBMCs. The sequence derives from a human donor in good health. The encoded CDR3 is CASSEEVRLGDF. Read as DNA, the sequence is TGTGCCAGCAGCGAAGAGGTCAGGCTTGGGGACTTC.